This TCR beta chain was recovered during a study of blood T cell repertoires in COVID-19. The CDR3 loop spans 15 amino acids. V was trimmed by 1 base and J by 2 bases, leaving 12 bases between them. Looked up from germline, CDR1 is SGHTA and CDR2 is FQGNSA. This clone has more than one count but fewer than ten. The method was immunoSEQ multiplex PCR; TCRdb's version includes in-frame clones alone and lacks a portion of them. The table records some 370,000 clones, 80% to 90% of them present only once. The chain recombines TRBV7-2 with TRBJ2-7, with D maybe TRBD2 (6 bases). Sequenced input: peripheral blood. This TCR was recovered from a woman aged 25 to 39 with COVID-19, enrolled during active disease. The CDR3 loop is CASSLDGGTTYEQYF. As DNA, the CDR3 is TGTGCCAGCAGCTTAGACGGGGGAACTACCTACGAGCAGTACTTC.